This T cell receptor beta chain was recovered during a study of cytomegalovirus exposure and HLA in healthy donors. There are a few counts of this clone. Donors likely had unrecorded immune exposures despite being nominally healthy when sampled. 60 Vbeta and 13 Jbeta primers were used in PCR. Data came from immunoSEQ multiplex PCR; TCRdb stores just in-frame clones and leaves some out. The top ten hold about 1.1% of the sample, which has under 95,000 clones, around three quarters seen once. Trimming stripped 0 bases from V and 0 bases from J, with 8 bases between. The CDR3 length is 15 residues. CDR1 is MNHEY, CDR2 SVGAGI, per germline.

Material: PBMCs. This chain joins TRBV6-5 and TRBJ1-2; TRBD1 is a possible D gene (5 bases). The source of this sequence is a male donor in good health and CMV-seronegative. CDR3 loop: CASSYSAGTNYGYTF. The CDR3 coding sequence is TGTGCCAGCAGTTACTCGGCAGGGACTAACTATGGCTACACCTTC.